The entry below gives a single T cell receptor (beta chain) sequence along with its context. Clones were sequenced by immunoSEQ multiplex PCR, and TCRdb holds only the in-frame ones, with some missing. The sample gives 25,000 to 30,000 clones, approximately 89% of which show up once; 0.8% is in the top ten. This entry comes from a study of T cell changes during pregnancy in multiple sclerosis. This CDR3 has 15 amino acids. Germline CDR1 SQVTM, CDR2 ANQGSEA. After removal of 4 bases from V and 1 base from J, the junction contained 6 bases not matched to a gene. The chain is built from TRBV29-1 and TRBJ2-2; 7 bases match TRBD2. Sequencing was performed on CD4+ T cells from peripheral blood mononuclear cells, taken in the second trimester of pregnancy. This receptor was obtained from a female donor with multiple sclerosis, enrolled in a pregnancy study. In nucleotides, the CDR3 is TGCAGCGTTGTGGCTCGCGGGGGGAACACCGGGGAGCTGTTTTTT. Amino acids: CSVVARGGNTGELFF.